This TCR beta chain was obtained from a study of T cells in tuberculosis. The protocol was immunoSEQ multiplex PCR, while the TCRdb copy is restricted to in-frame clones and leaves out a portion. The data contain 30,000 to 40,000 clones, around 96% of them singletons. Trimming took 4 bases from V and 1 from J; bases not matched to a gene: 6. The CDR3 extends over 16 amino acids. Germline lookup yields CDR1 MGHDK and CDR2 SYGVNS. This TCR was recovered from a donor aged 5 to 30 with latent tuberculosis or without tuberculosis infection. The rearrangement joins TRBV25-1 to TRBJ2-3; TRBD2 matches 9 bases. The sequenced material came from PBMCs. For the CDR3, the DNA is TGTGCCAGCAGTGCCGAGGCTAGCGGGGGCACAGATACGCAGTATTTT. Translation: CASSAEASGGTDTQYF. The full variable domain, its missing parts supplied by reference TRBV25-1 and TRBJ2-3, is EADIYQTPRYLVIGTGKKITLECSQTMGHDKMYWYQQDPGMELHLIHYSYGVNSTEKGDLSSESTVSRIRTEHFPLTLESARPSHTSQYLCASSAEASGGTDTQYFGPGTRLTVL.